The source of this T cell receptor (beta chain) is a study of T-cell reconstitution after alpha-beta-depleted transplantation in children. Study results and caveats: Several hundred expanded graft clones reportedly supplied alpha-beta T cells about two months after transplant. High day-60 TCRbeta diversity in some patients came from surviving recipient T cells and thymic progenitors. T cells produced anew were the main source of T-cell counts and diversity one year after transplant.

V lost 0 bases and J 4 bases, leaving 11 bases between the germline ends. Germline assignment: CDR1 SGHRS and CDR2 YFSETQ. This CDR3 contains 15 residues. This clonotype was counted ten times or more. Its target is unknown. Unique molecular identifiers were incorporated during preparation of the TCRbeta library. TCRdb analysed the PCR reads with MiXCR anew, one entry per CDR3 protein. The sample lists more than 400,000 distinct CDR3 sequences, about 40% occurring once. The receptor comes from a girl aged 2-15 years with aplastic anemia, due to receive a stem cell transplant. This specimen consisted of PBMCs, obtained before TCRalphabeta/CD19-depleted stem cell transplant. The chain carries TRBV5-1 and TRBJ2-4; the D is unclear. CDR3 residues: CASSLVLGMKNIQYF. As DNA, the CDR3 is TGCGCCAGCAGCTTGGTTCTAGGGATGAAAAACATTCAGTACTTC.